This T cell receptor beta chain is drawn from a study of metastatic and nonmetastatic thyroid tumors. Whole-study context: Thyroid patients, malignant and benign, had repertoires compared across blood and tumor or nodule tissue. Findings of the study overall: The study reportedly found significantly higher TCR beta diversity in malignant thyroid tumors than benign nodules, in blood and tumor.

This CDR3 comprises 13 residues. Trimming removed 10 bases at V and 4 bases at J, with 14 bases between. Among the patients, none had received any treatment before thyroid surgery. TCRdb reprocessed the PCR reads via MiXCR. The sample contains around 20,000 clones, roughly a third of which appear only once. This clone was counted a few times. Its matching antigen is unknown. Specimen: blood. This clonotype was obtained from a female donor with papillary thyroid cancer or a benign thyroid nodule (not recorded which). Some clones in this sample may be carry-over from other donors' samples. The chain joins TRBV12-3 or TRBV12-4 to TRBJ1-3; D is unclear. CDR3 bases: TGTGCCACCGCGGACGGGAAAGGAAACACCATATATTTT. Translation gives CATADGKGNTIYF.